A selection of T cell receptor beta chains follows, all from one sample in a study of blood T cell repertoires in COVID-19. Some clones are missing from TCRdb's copy, which holds only in-frame ones; the method was immunoSEQ multiplex PCR. The data contain 200,000 or so clones, around 82% of them seen just once; the ten biggest clones take up 6.5% to 9.5%. Sequenced sample: PBMCs or T cells enriched from blood (not recorded which). These TCRs come from a man aged 35 to 55 who had recovered from COVID-19. The CDR3 runs from the conserved cysteine through the conserved F or W. A D gene is named only where the DNA matches it firmly. Clone sizes are given selectively: once, few, many, or a class where the clone is expanded.

CDR3 DNA | CDR3 protein | J gene | D gene | V gene | clone size
TGTGCCAGCAGCCGTCAGGGGGCGTCAGGTGGCTACACCTTC | CASSRQGASGGYTF | TRBJ1-2 | TRBD1 | TRBV9 | NA
TGTGCCAGCAGTTACTCGGGGGGTGGTGGCTACACCTTC | CASSYSGGGGYTF | TRBJ1-2 | NA | TRBV6-5 | NA
TGCAGCGTGTCTAGCGGGGGGGCCGGCGAGCAGTACTTC | CSVSSGGAGEQYF | TRBJ2-7 | TRBD2 | TRBV29-1 | NA
TGTGCCAGCAGCTTGCAGGCAGGGTTCTATGGCTACACCTTC | CASSLQAGFYGYTF | TRBJ1-2 | NA | TRBV5-5 | NA
TGTGCCAGTAGTCCGAGACAGGGTAATTATGGCTACACCTTC | CASSPRQGNYGYTF | TRBJ1-2 | TRBD1 | TRBV19 | NA
TGCGCCAGCAGCCCGAGAGGACGGGGACATGAAGCTTTCTTT | CASSPRGRGHEAFF | TRBJ1-1 | NA | TRBV5-1 | NA
TGTGCCATCAGTGACGACAGCATAAATCAGCCCCAGCATTTT | CAISDDSINQPQHF | TRBJ1-5 | NA | TRBV10-3 | NA
TGTGCCAGCAGCCCCCCCGGGACAACAACTAATGAAAAACTGTTTTTT | CASSPPGTTTNEKLFF | TRBJ1-4 | NA | TRBV5-5 | once
TGTGCCAGCAGCTTATCGGGTCAGGGAAGGGTAATTGGCTACACCTTC | CASSLSGQGRVIGYTF | TRBJ1-2 | NA | TRBV7-9 | NA
TGTGCTAGTGTTGGGGACAGCTATCAAGAGACCCAGTACTTC | CASVGDSYQETQYF | TRBJ2-5 | TRBD1 | TRBV12-5 | NA
TGCGCCAGCAGCATTCAAGGCGGCGGGAACACTGAAGCTTTCTTT | CASSIQGGGNTEAFF | TRBJ1-1 | NA | TRBV4-3 | few
TGTGCCAGCAGCCAGACCGGGACAGCAGACAATGAGCAGTTCTTC | CASSQTGTADNEQFF | TRBJ2-1 | TRBD1 | TRBV5-6 | NA
TGCGCCAGCAGCGAATTTACCCCGAGGGGGCGAGAGGCTTTCTTT | CASSEFTPRGREAFF | TRBJ1-1 | TRBD1 | TRBV4-1 | once
TGTGCCAGCAGGCGAGGAGGGGGCTCTAACACTGAAGCTTTCTTT | CASRRGGGSNTEAFF | TRBJ1-1 | TRBD1 | TRBV25-1 | NA
TGCGCCAGCAGCCTGGGGAGCAGTTCACCCCTCCACTTT | CASSLGSSSPLHF | TRBJ1-6 | NA | TRBV4-1 | NA
TGTGCCAGCAGCGTATCGGGGGGATCCTACGAGCAGTACTTC | CASSVSGGSYEQYF | TRBJ2-7 | TRBD2 | TRBV9 | NA
TGTGCCACCAGCAGAGAGATGGGTGAGGGAGGTGAAAAACTGTTTTTT | CATSREMGEGGEKLFF | TRBJ1-4 | NA | TRBV15 | NA
TGTGCCAGCAGATCGACAGGGGACGGCGATAATTCACCCCTCCACTTT | CASRSTGDGDNSPLHF | TRBJ1-6 | TRBD1 | TRBV7-9 | NA
TGTGCCAGCAACCAACAGGGGGCGCGGAATCAGCCCCAGCATTTT | CASNQQGARNQPQHF | TRBJ1-5 | TRBD1 | TRBV6-6 | NA
TGTGCCAGCAGCCACTCATTAACTACAGGGGCGGGAGAAAAACTGTTTTTT | CASSHSLTTGAGEKLFF | TRBJ1-4 | TRBD1 | TRBV4-2 | NA
TGCGCCAGCCGCCCCCGCAACGAGGGTGAGCAGTTCTTC | CASRPRNEGEQFF | TRBJ2-1 | NA | TRBV5-1 | few
TGCGCCAGCAGCTTGACTCTAGCGGGATTCACAGATACGCAGTATTTT | CASSLTLAGFTDTQYF | TRBJ2-3 | TRBD2 | TRBV5-1 | NA
TGTGCCAGCAGTGAATGGGTAACTCCTAGCCGGTTCTTC | CASSEWVTPSRFF | TRBJ2-1 | NA | TRBV25-1 | NA
TGTGCCAGCAGTCCCTTTATTTGGGACAGCCAGGTTTATTCTAACTATGGCTACACCTTC | CASSPFIWDSQVYSNYGYTF | TRBJ1-2 | TRBD1 | TRBV28 | NA
TGTGCCACCAGTGAAGAGGGAACTGAAGCTTTCTTT | CATSEEGTEAFF | TRBJ1-1 | NA | TRBV24-1 | NA
TGTGCCAGCAGCCCGAACCCACAGGGTATCACCGGGGAGCTGTTTTTT | CASSPNPQGITGELFF | TRBJ2-2 | NA | TRBV7-2 | NA
TGTGCCAGCAGTTTCGGCCGGTTAGGGAGCTCCTACAATGAGCAGTTCTTC | CASSFGRLGSSYNEQFF | TRBJ2-1 | NA | TRBV11-3 | NA
TGTGCCAGCAGTACCCCCCTGGGGACAGGGGCTAGCAATCAGCCCCAGCATTTT | CASSTPLGTGASNQPQHF | TRBJ1-5 | TRBD1 | TRBV28 | NA
TGTGCCAGCAGTACAATAGGGGCAGAGCCGAACACTGAAGCTTTCTTT | CASSTIGAEPNTEAFF | TRBJ1-1 | NA | TRBV28 | NA